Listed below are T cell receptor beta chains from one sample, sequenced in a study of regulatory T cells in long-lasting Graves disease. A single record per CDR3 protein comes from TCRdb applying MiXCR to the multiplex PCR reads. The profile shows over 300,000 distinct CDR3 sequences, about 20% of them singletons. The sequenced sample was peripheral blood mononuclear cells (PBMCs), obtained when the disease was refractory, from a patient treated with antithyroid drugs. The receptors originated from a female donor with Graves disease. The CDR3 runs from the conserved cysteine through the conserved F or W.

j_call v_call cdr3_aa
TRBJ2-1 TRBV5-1 CASSLERRGGEQFF
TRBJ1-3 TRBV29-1 CSVVGTGLGNTIYF
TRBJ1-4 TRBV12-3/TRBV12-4 CASSQSPGREKLFF
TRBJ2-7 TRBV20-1 CSAKKQHWGEQYF
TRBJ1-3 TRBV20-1 CSAFNRVGNTIYF
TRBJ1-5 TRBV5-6 CASSYVGSNHPQHF
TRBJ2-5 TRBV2 CASSLGRVETQYF
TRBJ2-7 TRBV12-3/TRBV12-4 CASSLAVTSVSYEQYF
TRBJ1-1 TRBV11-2 CASSLVTKLEAFF
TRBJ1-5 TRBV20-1 CSARGQINQPQHF
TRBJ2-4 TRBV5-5 CASSSGSRLRENIQYF
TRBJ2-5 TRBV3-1 CASSQFGGAGTSTQYF
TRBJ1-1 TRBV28 CASSLPGANTEAFF
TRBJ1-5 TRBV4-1 CASSLLIRVQPQHF
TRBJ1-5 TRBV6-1 CASNRGRDQPQHF
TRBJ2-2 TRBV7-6 CASSSSRWGNTGELFF
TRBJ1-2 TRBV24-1 CATSDLAYGYTF
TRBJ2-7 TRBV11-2 CASSLVEVRDRDYEQYF
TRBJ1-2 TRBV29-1 CSVDTGGGGYGYTF
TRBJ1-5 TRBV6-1 CASKFRVDQPQHF
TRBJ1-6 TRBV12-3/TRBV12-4 CASSRGVYNSPLHF
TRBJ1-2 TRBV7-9 CASSPVRGQGTLYGYTF
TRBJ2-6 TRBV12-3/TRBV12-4 CASSLAPLLGGTWTGANVLTF
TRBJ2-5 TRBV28 CASSLGSGRLETQYF
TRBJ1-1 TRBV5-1 CASSSDLLSGKEAFF
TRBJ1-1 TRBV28 CATQGLSGTEAFF
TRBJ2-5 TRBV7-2 CASSPAGLAKETQYF
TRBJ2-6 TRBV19 CASSLGEGGANVLTF
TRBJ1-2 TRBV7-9 CASSQDGSARGGYTF
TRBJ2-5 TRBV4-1 CASSQDSGQEAQYF
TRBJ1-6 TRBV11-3 CASSLGGTAYNSPLHF
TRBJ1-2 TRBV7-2 CASSLRRAGVNYGYTF
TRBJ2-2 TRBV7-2 CASSLRVGTSAGELFF
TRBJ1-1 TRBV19 CASAPRTVNTEAFF
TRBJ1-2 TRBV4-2 CASSQGTGGAHYGYTF
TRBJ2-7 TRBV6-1 CASSEWMTISSYEQYF